The rows below give T cell receptor beta chains drawn from one sample of a study of cytomegalovirus exposure and HLA in healthy donors. The data were produced by immunoSEQ multiplex PCR, yet TCRdb's version contains in-frame clones alone and is incomplete. The table has roughly 80,000 clones, 65% to 75% seen once. Source material: PBMCs. Every receptor here comes from a woman aged 40 to 50 in good health and CMV-seropositive. Both conserved end residues are part of each CDR3. A D gene is named only where the DNA matches it firmly. Clone size is not always given. Where it is, it says once, few, many or a class for expanded clones.

d_call: .
j_call: TRBJ2-7
v_call: TRBV29-1
clone_size: .
cdr3_nt: TGCAGCGCCATACAGGAATACGAGCAGTACTTC
cdr3_aa: CSAIQEYEQYF

d_call: .
j_call: TRBJ1-6
v_call: TRBV5-6
clone_size: .
cdr3_nt: TGTGCCAGCAGCTTGGCCCTTGATTCACCCCTCCACTTT
cdr3_aa: CASSLALDSPLHF

d_call: .
j_call: TRBJ1-2
v_call: TRBV30
clone_size: few
cdr3_nt: TGTGCCTGGAGTGTCTCAGGGAACTATGGCTACACCTTC
cdr3_aa: CAWSVSGNYGYTF

d_call: .
j_call: TRBJ1-2
v_call: TRBV4-1
clone_size: .
cdr3_nt: TGCGCCAGCAGCCAAGATCCGGACACAGGCCGGGGCTACACCTTC
cdr3_aa: CASSQDPDTGRGYTF

d_call: TRBD1
j_call: TRBJ1-5
v_call: TRBV7-8
clone_size: .
cdr3_nt: TGTGCCAGCGGAGAGAGTGGGGACAGGGACAATCAGCCCCAGCATTTT
cdr3_aa: CASGESGDRDNQPQHF

d_call: TRBD1
j_call: TRBJ2-7
v_call: TRBV19
clone_size: few
cdr3_nt: TGTGCCAGTAGTATCAGGGGGTACACCTACGAGCAGTACTTC
cdr3_aa: CASSIRGYTYEQYF

d_call: TRBD2
j_call: TRBJ2-3
v_call: TRBV7-9
clone_size: .
cdr3_nt: TGTGCCAGCAGCTTGGGACTAGCGGGGGGTCCTACAGATACGCAGTATTTT
cdr3_aa: CASSLGLAGGPTDTQYF

d_call: TRBD2
j_call: TRBJ2-1
v_call: TRBV28
clone_size: .
cdr3_nt: TGTGCCAGCAGTTTCCTCGAGGCGGGAGCCTACAATGAGCAGTTCTTC
cdr3_aa: CASSFLEAGAYNEQFF

d_call: TRBD2
j_call: TRBJ2-7
v_call: TRBV4-1
clone_size: .
cdr3_nt: TGCGCCAGCAGCCAAGACCCTAGCGGGAGGCAAGAGCAGTACTTC
cdr3_aa: CASSQDPSGRQEQYF

d_call: .
j_call: TRBJ2-7
v_call: TRBV2
clone_size: .
cdr3_nt: TGTGCCAGCAGTCCTGTATACGAGCAGTACTTC
cdr3_aa: CASSPVYEQYF

d_call: TRBD1
j_call: TRBJ2-7
v_call: TRBV18
clone_size: .
cdr3_nt: TGTGCCAGCTCACCACCGGGACAGGGCTTTTACGAGCAGTACTTC
cdr3_aa: CASSPPGQGFYEQYF

d_call: .
j_call: TRBJ2-5
v_call: TRBV18
clone_size: .
cdr3_nt: TGTGCCAGCTCACCGGAGGTAGGGGAGACCCAGTACTTC
cdr3_aa: CASSPEVGETQYF

d_call: TRBD2
j_call: TRBJ2-5
v_call: TRBV19
clone_size: few
cdr3_nt: TGTGCCAGTAGTCTGGGACTAGCGGGAGCTGGAGAGACCCAGTACTTC
cdr3_aa: CASSLGLAGAGETQYF

d_call: TRBD1
j_call: TRBJ2-7
v_call: TRBV4-3
clone_size: once
cdr3_nt: TGCGCCAGCAGCCGACAACCGGGACAGGGAGAGTACGAGCAGTACTTC
cdr3_aa: CASSRQPGQGEYEQYF

d_call: .
j_call: TRBJ1-1
v_call: TRBV7-9
clone_size: few
cdr3_nt: TGTGCCAGCAGCTTAACCGGCCCAGGGAACACTGAAGCTTTCTTT
cdr3_aa: CASSLTGPGNTEAFF

d_call: TRBD1
j_call: TRBJ2-2
v_call: TRBV28
clone_size: .
cdr3_nt: TGTGCCAGCAGGGGACAGGGGCTGCACACCGGGGAGCTGTTTTTT
cdr3_aa: CASRGQGLHTGELFF

d_call: .
j_call: TRBJ2-3
v_call: TRBV10-1
clone_size: .
cdr3_nt: TGCGCCAGCAGTGACAGGGGAAGCACAGATACGCAGTATTTT
cdr3_aa: CASSDRGSTDTQYF

d_call: .
j_call: TRBJ2-2
v_call: TRBV4-3
clone_size: few
cdr3_nt: TGCGCCAGCAGCCCCCGGGGTCCGAACACCGGGGAGCTGTTTTTT
cdr3_aa: CASSPRGPNTGELFF

d_call: .
j_call: TRBJ1-5
v_call: TRBV6-1
clone_size: once
cdr3_nt: TGTGCCAGCAGTGTAGCGGGTCCGGGAGATCAGCCCCAGCATTTT
cdr3_aa: CASSVAGPGDQPQHF

d_call: .
j_call: TRBJ2-1
v_call: TRBV25-1
clone_size: .
cdr3_nt: TGTGCCAGCAGTGAATATTTCGGGACTCCTCTAAATGAGCAGTTCTTC
cdr3_aa: CASSEYFGTPLNEQFF

d_call: .
j_call: TRBJ1-5
v_call: TRBV2
clone_size: .
cdr3_nt: TGTGCCAAGAAACAGGGCGGGTCGAGCAATCAGCCCCAGCATTTT
cdr3_aa: CAKKQGGSSNQPQHF

d_call: .
j_call: TRBJ1-3
v_call: TRBV27
clone_size: .
cdr3_nt: TGTGCCAGCAGTTTTCGGATTAAGGTAGGGGCTGGAAACACCATATATTTT
cdr3_aa: CASSFRIKVGAGNTIYF

d_call: .
j_call: TRBJ2-3
v_call: TRBV9
clone_size: .
cdr3_nt: TGTGCCAGCAGCGTAGGAGCTAGCTCTGGAGATACGCAGTATTTT
cdr3_aa: CASSVGASSGDTQYF

d_call: .
j_call: TRBJ2-3
v_call: TRBV28
clone_size: .
cdr3_nt: TGTGCCAGCAGCCGGGAGTTTACCCGCACAGATACGCAGTATTTT
cdr3_aa: CASSREFTRTDTQYF

d_call: TRBD2
j_call: TRBJ2-7
v_call: TRBV11-2
clone_size: .
cdr3_nt: TGTGCCAGCAGCTTAGCTAGCGGGGACTACGAGCAGTACTTC
cdr3_aa: CASSLASGDYEQYF

d_call: TRBD1
j_call: TRBJ1-2
v_call: TRBV9
clone_size: .
cdr3_nt: TGTGCCAGCAGCGCGACAGGGGGCAACTATGGCTACACCTTC
cdr3_aa: CASSATGGNYGYTF

d_call: .
j_call: TRBJ1-2
v_call: TRBV6-5
clone_size: .
cdr3_nt: TGTGCCAGCAGGAGACAAGGAATCTATGGCTACACCTTC
cdr3_aa: CASRRQGIYGYTF

d_call: TRBD2
j_call: TRBJ2-7
v_call: TRBV18
clone_size: .
cdr3_nt: TGTGCCAGCTCACCTCCCAATCCGACTAGCGGGAACTACGAGCAGTACTTC
cdr3_aa: CASSPPNPTSGNYEQYF

d_call: TRBD2
j_call: TRBJ2-1
v_call: TRBV9
clone_size: .
cdr3_nt: TGTGCCAGCAGCTTCTCGGGGACTAGCTTTTACAATGAGCAGTTCTTC
cdr3_aa: CASSFSGTSFYNEQFF

d_call: .
j_call: TRBJ1-1
v_call: TRBV5-4
clone_size: .
cdr3_nt: TGTGCCAGCTCCGAGAAAAGGAACACTGAAGCTTTCTTT
cdr3_aa: CASSEKRNTEAFF

d_call: TRBD1
j_call: TRBJ2-1
v_call: TRBV6-6
clone_size: .
cdr3_nt: TGTGCCAGCAGTACCGACAGGGTCTCCTACAATGAGCAGTTCTTC
cdr3_aa: CASSTDRVSYNEQFF

d_call: TRBD2
j_call: TRBJ2-7
v_call: TRBV9
clone_size: .
cdr3_nt: TGTGCCAGCAGCGTAGGGGGACTAGTTAGCTCCTACGAGCAGTACTTC
cdr3_aa: CASSVGGLVSSYEQYF

d_call: .
j_call: TRBJ2-6
v_call: TRBV6-4
clone_size: .
cdr3_nt: TGTGCCAGCAGCCCAGGGGACTCTGGGGCCAACGTCCTGACTTTC
cdr3_aa: CASSPGDSGANVLTF

d_call: TRBD1
j_call: TRBJ2-7
v_call: TRBV5-6
clone_size: .
cdr3_nt: TGTGCCAGCAGCTGGGGAGGGACAGGGGGATCCTTCGGCTACGAGCAGTACTTC
cdr3_aa: CASSWGGTGGSFGYEQYF

d_call: .
j_call: TRBJ1-2
v_call: TRBV6-5
clone_size: .
cdr3_nt: TGTGCCAGCAGTTTAAGAGGAAACAATAACTATGGCTACACCTTC
cdr3_aa: CASSLRGNNNYGYTF

d_call: TRBD1
j_call: TRBJ1-4
v_call: TRBV6-1
clone_size: .
cdr3_nt: TGTGCCAGCAGTGAGACAGGGGGCCGCAGTAGAGAAAAACTGTTTTTT
cdr3_aa: CASSETGGRSREKLFF

d_call: .
j_call: TRBJ2-4
v_call: TRBV10-1
clone_size: .
cdr3_nt: TGCGCCAGCAGTTGGCCACTACAAGCCAAAAACATTCAGTACTTC
cdr3_aa: CASSWPLQAKNIQYF

d_call: .
j_call: TRBJ1-1
v_call: TRBV6-6
clone_size: .
cdr3_nt: TGTGCCAGCTTTTCCCTCGATCGGGGGATGGAAGCTTTCTTT
cdr3_aa: CASFSLDRGMEAFF

d_call: .
j_call: TRBJ1-1
v_call: TRBV10-2
clone_size: few
cdr3_nt: TGCGCCAGCAGTGACACCACGGGGGGCGGGAGCACTGAAGCTTTCTTT
cdr3_aa: CASSDTTGGGSTEAFF

d_call: .
j_call: TRBJ2-2
v_call: TRBV7-2
clone_size: .
cdr3_nt: TGTGCCAGCAGCCCCGCGGTAGGTTCGTCCGGGGAGCTGTTTTTT
cdr3_aa: CASSPAVGSSGELFF

d_call: TRBD1
j_call: TRBJ1-5
v_call: TRBV5-6
clone_size: few
cdr3_nt: TGTGCCAGCAGCTCGACAGGGGGTCAGCCCCAGCATTTT
cdr3_aa: CASSSTGGQPQHF

d_call: .
j_call: TRBJ2-7
v_call: TRBV6-5
clone_size: .
cdr3_nt: TGTGCCAGCAGGCCCACGGGGGACAGTCCCTACGAGCAGTACTTC
cdr3_aa: CASRPTGDSPYEQYF

d_call: .
j_call: TRBJ1-2
v_call: TRBV19
clone_size: few
cdr3_nt: TGTGCCAGTAGTGCATCCGGGACATCTAACTATGGCTACACCTTC
cdr3_aa: CASSASGTSNYGYTF

d_call: .
j_call: TRBJ1-5
v_call: TRBV5-6
clone_size: .
cdr3_nt: TGTGCCAGCAGTCTCGGTCCCCCGGGATTGGGACAGCCCCAGCATTTT
cdr3_aa: CASSLGPPGLGQPQHF

d_call: .
j_call: TRBJ2-2
v_call: TRBV25-1
clone_size: few
cdr3_nt: TGTGCCAGCAGTGATCCCCTCGGGGGGCCCGGGGAGCTGTTTTTT
cdr3_aa: CASSDPLGGPGELFF

d_call: .
j_call: TRBJ1-5
v_call: TRBV30
clone_size: .
cdr3_nt: TGTGCCTGGAGTCTGGGGGGAGATCAGCCCCAGCATTTT
cdr3_aa: CAWSLGGDQPQHF

d_call: .
j_call: TRBJ1-6
v_call: TRBV2
clone_size: .
cdr3_nt: TGTGCCAGCAGTGAAGTTAGGGAGGGAAATTCACCCCTCCACTTT
cdr3_aa: CASSEVREGNSPLHF

d_call: .
j_call: TRBJ1-6
v_call: TRBV6-6
clone_size: .
cdr3_nt: TGTGCCAGCTTTGGAAGGGAGAATGGGCCCCTCCACTTT
cdr3_aa: CASFGRENGPLHF

d_call: .
j_call: TRBJ2-5
v_call: TRBV2
clone_size: .
cdr3_nt: TGTGCCAGCAGTGAACAGAAAGAGACCCAGTACTTC
cdr3_aa: CASSEQKETQYF

d_call: TRBD2
j_call: TRBJ2-3
v_call: TRBV5-1
clone_size: .
cdr3_nt: TGCGCCAGCAGCTTGCGGTCGCGGGAGGGCCGAAATACGCAGTATTTT
cdr3_aa: CASSLRSREGRNTQYF